These T cell receptor beta chains were read from a single sample in a study of cytomegalovirus exposure and HLA in healthy donors. The assay was immunoSEQ multiplex PCR, and TCRdb's table has in-frame clones only and misses some. In the table there are around 70,000 clones, 94% of which are singletons. Sequencing input: PBMCs. The receptors here all came from a woman between 18 and 29 years old in good health and CMV-seronegative. CDR3s include the opening cysteine and the closing phenylalanine or tryptophan. Fields, in order: J gene, V gene, D gene, clone size, CDR3 DNA, CDR3 protein. D genes are given only for firm matches. Some rows mark clone size as missing; the rest say once, few, many or name a class of expanded clone.

TRBJ2-7 | TRBV7-8 | NA | NA | TGTGCCAGCAGTTTCGGGACACGGACTTACGAGCAGTACTTC | CASSFGTRTYEQYF
TRBJ1-2 | TRBV30 | NA | NA | TGTGCCTGGAGTGCGGGGCAGGGGCTAAGTGGCTACACCTTC | CAWSAGQGLSGYTF
TRBJ2-1 | TRBV27 | TRBD2 | NA | TGTGCCAGCAGAACCGCGGGGGGGCGGGATGAGCAGTTCTTC | CASRTAGGRDEQFF
TRBJ1-5 | TRBV29-1 | NA | NA | TGCAGCGTTGGACAGAGTGGTCAGCCCCAGCATTTT | CSVGQSGQPQHF
TRBJ1-6 | TRBV10-1 | NA | NA | TGCGCCAGCAGTGACCGCCAGGGGAGCTCCTATAATTCACCCCTCCACTTT | CASSDRQGSSYNSPLHF
TRBJ1-6 | TRBV2 | TRBD1 | NA | TGTGCCGGACTCCGGGACAGGAATTCACCCCTCCACTTT | CAGLRDRNSPLHF
TRBJ2-1 | TRBV6-1 | TRBD1 | NA | TGTGCCAGCGTCCCGGGACAGGGATACAATGAGCAGTTCTTC | CASVPGQGYNEQFF
TRBJ1-1 | TRBV18 | NA | NA | TGTGCCAGCTCACCACGACAGGAGAACACTGAAGCTTTCTTT | CASSPRQENTEAFF
TRBJ2-7 | TRBV9 | TRBD1 | NA | TGTGCCAGCAGCGCCGGACAGGGCGCGATAACCTACGAGCAGTACTTC | CASSAGQGAITYEQYF
TRBJ2-3 | TRBV2 | NA | once | TGTGCCAGCATGGGACAGCGGGGGGATACGCAGTATTTT | CASMGQRGDTQYF
TRBJ2-3 | TRBV28 | TRBD1 | NA | TGTGCCAGCAGTCGACCGCAGGGGGCGGGCACAGATACGCAGTATTTT | CASSRPQGAGTDTQYF
TRBJ2-5 | TRBV6-5 | NA | NA | TGTGCCAGCAAGGGGGGGGCCCTGAAGACCCAGTACTTC | CASKGGALKTQYF
TRBJ2-3 | TRBV5-4 | TRBD1 | NA | TGTGCCAGCAGCACGGGACAGGCGAGCACAGATACGCAGTATTTT | CASSTGQASTDTQYF
TRBJ2-3 | TRBV21-1 | NA | NA | TGTGCCAGCAGCCCACGACTAGCGGGGGGACACAGTCGCACAGATACGCAGTATTTT | CASSPRLAGGHSRTDTQYF
TRBJ1-2 | TRBV28 | NA | NA | TGTGCCAGCAGCCTTCTTAACTATGGCTACACCTTC | CASSLLNYGYTF
TRBJ2-5 | TRBV5-4 | NA | NA | TGTGCCAGCAGCTCTGGCGGGACAGACGGGACCCAGTACTTC | CASSSGGTDGTQYF
TRBJ1-3 | TRBV9 | NA | NA | TGTGCCAGCAGCGTAGTCGGTCGTTCTGGAAACACCATATATTTT | CASSVVGRSGNTIYF
TRBJ2-1 | TRBV19 | NA | NA | TGTGCCAGTAGTATTCTTTTATCAACCGTGAGGATTGCGGAGCAGTTCTTC | CASSILLSTVRIAEQFF
TRBJ2-7 | TRBV13 | TRBD1 | medium-sized | TGTGCCAGCAGCTCGACAGGGTTTGTGGGTTTCGGCGAGCAGTACTTC | CASSSTGFVGFGEQYF
TRBJ1-2 | TRBV30 | TRBD1 | few | TGTGCCTGGAGTGGCGCCCGACAGGGGGCCGATGGCTACACCTTC | CAWSGARQGADGYTF
TRBJ1-4 | TRBV7-9 | NA | once | TGTGCCAGCAGCTGGTCGGGAAAACTGTTTTTT | CASSWSGKLFF
TRBJ1-1 | TRBV7-3 | NA | NA | TGTGCCAGCAGCTTAGGCCGACGGGCTGAAGCTTTCTTT | CASSLGRRAEAFF
TRBJ1-3 | TRBV18 | NA | NA | TGTGCCAGCTCACCAGCAAGCGGGACGGGTGGAAACACCATATATTTT | CASSPASGTGGNTIYF
TRBJ1-4 | TRBV29-1 | NA | NA | TGCAGCGTGAGACCCGGCGGGGAAAAACTGTTTTTT | CSVRPGGEKLFF
TRBJ2-2 | TRBV11-1 | NA | NA | TGTGCCAGCAGCTTAGCTGACTGGCCGACTCACACCGGGGAGCTGTTTTTT | CASSLADWPTHTGELFF
TRBJ2-7 | TRBV28 | NA | NA | TGTGCCAGCAGTTTGGTGGGCCGACCAAGTAGCTACGAGCAGTACTTC | CASSLVGRPSSYEQYF
TRBJ2-5 | TRBV7-2 | TRBD2 | NA | TGTGCCAGCAGCTTAGCTCTAGCGGGGGGGCAGGAGACCCAGTACTTC | CASSLALAGGQETQYF
TRBJ2-5 | TRBV7-9 | NA | NA | TGTGCCAGCAGCTCCACGACAGAGCAAGAGACCCAGTACTTC | CASSSTTEQETQYF
TRBJ1-4 | TRBV27 | NA | NA | TGTGCCAGCCGACCCAGGGTGTCTACTAATGAAAAACTGTTTTTT | CASRPRVSTNEKLFF
TRBJ2-3 | TRBV2 | NA | NA | TGTGCCAGCAGTGAATCCCCCCGAGGTACGCAGTATTTT | CASSESPRGTQYF
TRBJ1-1 | TRBV7-2 | TRBD1 | NA | TGTGCCAGCAGCTTAGGGGGTCAGGGGGAAGTTTGGACTGAAGCTTTCTTT | CASSLGGQGEVWTEAFF
TRBJ2-2 | TRBV15 | NA | NA | TGTGCCACCAGCAGGGAGCTTGGAGAGCTGTTTTTT | CATSRELGELFF
TRBJ1-2 | TRBV15 | TRBD1 | NA | TGTGCCACCATCACCCGGGACAGAACCATGAATGGCTACACCTTC | CATITRDRTMNGYTF
TRBJ2-7 | TRBV6-5 | TRBD2 | NA | TGTGCCAGCAGTTACGGGTCTAGCGGGGGGCTGTACTTC | CASSYGSSGGLYF
TRBJ2-1 | TRBV19 | NA | NA | TGTGCCACCACAGTCTACAATGAGCAGTTCTTC | CATTVYNEQFF
TRBJ1-1 | TRBV2 | NA | NA | TGTGCCAGCAGTGAAGGCCGAACAGCGAACACTGAAGCTTTCTTT | CASSEGRTANTEAFF
TRBJ2-7 | TRBV20-1 | NA | once | TGCAGTGCTTTGGTACTATACGAGCAGTACTTC | CSALVLYEQYF
TRBJ2-7 | TRBV30 | TRBD2 | NA | TGTGCCTGGAGTAGGCCGGGACTATTCTACGAGCAGTACTTC | CAWSRPGLFYEQYF
TRBJ1-6 | TRBV28 | TRBD1 | NA | TGTGCCAGCAGCGCCGGGACAGGGTACCATTCACCCCTCCACTTT | CASSAGTGYHSPLHF
TRBJ2-2 | TRBV7-6 | NA | NA | TGTGCCAGCAGCTTAGGAGGCGGAGAGAACACCGGGGAGCTGTTTTTT | CASSLGGGENTGELFF